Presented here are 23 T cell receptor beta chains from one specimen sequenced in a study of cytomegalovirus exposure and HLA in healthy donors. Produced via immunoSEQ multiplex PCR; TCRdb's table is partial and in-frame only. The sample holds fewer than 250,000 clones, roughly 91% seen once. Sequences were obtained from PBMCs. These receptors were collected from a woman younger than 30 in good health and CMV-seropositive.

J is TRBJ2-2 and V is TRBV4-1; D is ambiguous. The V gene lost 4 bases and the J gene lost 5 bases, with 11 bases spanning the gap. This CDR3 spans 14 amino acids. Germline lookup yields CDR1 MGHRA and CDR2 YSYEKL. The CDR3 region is CASSPQQITGELFF. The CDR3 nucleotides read TGCGCCAGCAGCCCGCAACAGATAACCGGGGAGCTGTTTTTT.

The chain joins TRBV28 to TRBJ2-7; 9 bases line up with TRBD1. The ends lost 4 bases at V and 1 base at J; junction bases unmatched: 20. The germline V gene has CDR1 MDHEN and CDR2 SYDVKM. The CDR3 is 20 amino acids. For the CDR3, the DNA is TGTGCCAGCAGTTACGAAAGTACACGTGTGTTCGGACAGGGGTCCTACGAGCAGTACTTC. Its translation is CASSYESTRVFGQGSYEQYF.

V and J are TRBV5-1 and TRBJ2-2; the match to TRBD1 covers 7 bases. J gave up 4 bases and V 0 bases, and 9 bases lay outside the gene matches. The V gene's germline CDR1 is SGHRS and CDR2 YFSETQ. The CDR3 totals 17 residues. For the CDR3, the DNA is TGCGCCAGCAGCTTGGGAGTGTTGGGACAGTTCACCGGGGAGCTGTTTTTT. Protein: CASSLGVLGQFTGELFF.

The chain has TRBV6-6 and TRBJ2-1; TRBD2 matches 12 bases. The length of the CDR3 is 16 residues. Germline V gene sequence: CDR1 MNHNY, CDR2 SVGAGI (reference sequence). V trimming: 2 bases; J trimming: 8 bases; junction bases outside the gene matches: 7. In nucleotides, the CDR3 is TGTGCCAGCAGTTACCGGCTAGCGGGAGGGCCCCATGAGCAGTTCTTC. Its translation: CASSYRLAGGPHEQFF.

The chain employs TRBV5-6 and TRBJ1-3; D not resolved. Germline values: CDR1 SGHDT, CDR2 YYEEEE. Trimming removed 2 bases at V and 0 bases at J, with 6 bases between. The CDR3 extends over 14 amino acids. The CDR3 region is CASSFYGSGNTIYF. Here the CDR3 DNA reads TGTGCCAGCAGCTTCTACGGCTCTGGAAACACCATATATTTT.

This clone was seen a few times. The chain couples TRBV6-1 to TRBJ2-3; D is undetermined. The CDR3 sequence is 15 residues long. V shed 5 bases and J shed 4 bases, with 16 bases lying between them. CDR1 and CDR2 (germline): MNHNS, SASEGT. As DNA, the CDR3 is TGTGCCAGCAGTCGAGACTCTAGTCGCGCAGATACGCAGTATTTT. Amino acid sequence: CASSRDSSRADTQYF.

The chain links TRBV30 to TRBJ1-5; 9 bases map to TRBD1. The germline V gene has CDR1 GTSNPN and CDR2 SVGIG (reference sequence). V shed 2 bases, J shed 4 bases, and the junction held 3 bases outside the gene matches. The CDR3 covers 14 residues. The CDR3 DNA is TGTGCCTGGAGTCGAGGACAGGGGAATCAGCCCCAGCATTTT. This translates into CAWSRGQGNQPQHF.

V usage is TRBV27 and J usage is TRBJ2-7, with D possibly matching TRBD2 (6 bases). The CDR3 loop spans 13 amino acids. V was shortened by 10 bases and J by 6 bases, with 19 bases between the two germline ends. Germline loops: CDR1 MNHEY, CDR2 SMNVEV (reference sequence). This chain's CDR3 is CATRGASLIEQYF. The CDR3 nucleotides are TGTGCCACCCGCGGGGCCTCCCTTATCGAGCAGTACTTC.

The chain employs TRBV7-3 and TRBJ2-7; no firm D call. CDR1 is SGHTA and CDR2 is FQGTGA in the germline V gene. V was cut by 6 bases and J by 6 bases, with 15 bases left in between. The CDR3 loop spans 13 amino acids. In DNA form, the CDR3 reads TGTGCCAGCAGTCTACCACCCCTTCGCGAGCAGTACTTC. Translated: CASSLPPLREQYF.

The CDR3, as DNA: TGTGCCAGCAGTCAGGGACAGGGCGTCTATCAGCCCCAGCATTTT. This encodes CASSQGQGVYQPQHF. V and J are TRBV6-6 and TRBJ1-5, with 9 bases matching TRBD1. J gave up 5 bases and V 5 bases, and 7 bases lay outside the gene matches. This CDR3 is built from 15 residues. Germline CDR1 is MNHNY and CDR2 is SVGAGI (reference sequence).

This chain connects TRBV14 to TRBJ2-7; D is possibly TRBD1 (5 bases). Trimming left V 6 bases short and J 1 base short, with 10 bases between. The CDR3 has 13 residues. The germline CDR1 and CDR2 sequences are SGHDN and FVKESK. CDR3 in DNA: TGTGCCAGCAGGGCCGACAGTTCCTACGAGCAGTACTTC. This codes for CASRADSSYEQYF.

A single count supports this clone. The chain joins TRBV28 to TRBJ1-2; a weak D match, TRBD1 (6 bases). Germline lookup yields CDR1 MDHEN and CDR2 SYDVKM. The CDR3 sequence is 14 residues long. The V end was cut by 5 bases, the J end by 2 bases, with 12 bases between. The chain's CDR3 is CASSATGRNYGYTF. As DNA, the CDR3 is TGTGCCAGCAGTGCGACAGGTCGCAACTATGGCTACACCTTC.

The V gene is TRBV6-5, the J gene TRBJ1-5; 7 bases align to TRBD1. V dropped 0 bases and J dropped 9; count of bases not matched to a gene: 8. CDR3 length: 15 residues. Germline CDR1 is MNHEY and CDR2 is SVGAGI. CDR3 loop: CASSYSIGGEGPQHF. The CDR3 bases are TGTGCCAGCAGTTACTCGATAGGGGGCGAAGGGCCCCAGCATTTT.

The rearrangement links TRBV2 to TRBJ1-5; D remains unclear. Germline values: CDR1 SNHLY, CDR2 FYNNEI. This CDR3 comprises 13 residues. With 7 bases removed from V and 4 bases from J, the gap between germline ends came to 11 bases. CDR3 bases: TGTGCCAGCATGAGGTCGGGGAATCAGCCCCAGCATTTT. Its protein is CASMRSGNQPQHF. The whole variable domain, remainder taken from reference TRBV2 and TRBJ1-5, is EPEVTQTPSHQVTQMGQEVILRCVPISNHLYFYWYRQILGQKVEFLVSFYNNEISEKSEIFDDQFSVERPDGSNFTLKIRSTKLEDSAMYFCASMRSGNQPQHFGDGTRLSIL.

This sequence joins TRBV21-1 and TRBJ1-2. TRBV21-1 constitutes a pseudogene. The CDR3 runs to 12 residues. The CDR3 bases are TGTGCCAGCAGCAAAGGGCGGGTTGGCTACACCTTC. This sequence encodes CASSKGRVGYTF.

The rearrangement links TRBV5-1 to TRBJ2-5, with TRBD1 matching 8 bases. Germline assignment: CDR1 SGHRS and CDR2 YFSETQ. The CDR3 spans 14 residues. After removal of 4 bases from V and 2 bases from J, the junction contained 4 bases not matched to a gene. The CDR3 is CASSVGTGQETQYF. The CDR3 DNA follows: TGCGCCAGCAGCGTTGGGACAGGTCAAGAGACCCAGTACTTC.

CDR3 in amino acids: CASSQVLAGDTRYEQYF. The CDR3 DNA reads as TGTGCCAGCAGCCAAGTTTTAGCGGGCGATACTAGGTACGAGCAGTACTTC. The genes are TRBV14 and TRBJ2-7; 7 bases are shared with TRBD2. The germline CDR1 and CDR2 sequences are SGHDN and FVKESK. Unmatched junction bases numbered 13, after V lost 1 base and J lost 4 bases. The CDR3 has 17 residues.

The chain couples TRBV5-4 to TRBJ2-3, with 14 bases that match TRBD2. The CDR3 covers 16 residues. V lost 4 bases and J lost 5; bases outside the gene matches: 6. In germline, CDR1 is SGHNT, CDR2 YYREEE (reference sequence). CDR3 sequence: CASSPGLAGVEDTQYF. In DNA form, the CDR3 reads TGTGCCAGCAGCCCGGGACTAGCGGGAGTAGAAGATACGCAGTATTTT.

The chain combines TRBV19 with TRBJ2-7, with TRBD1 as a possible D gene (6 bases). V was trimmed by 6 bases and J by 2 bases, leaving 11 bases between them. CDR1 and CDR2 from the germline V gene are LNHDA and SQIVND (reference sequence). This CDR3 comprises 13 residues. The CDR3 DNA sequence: TGTGCCAGTAGCCAAACAGGGACCTACGAGCAGTACTTC. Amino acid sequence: CASSQTGTYEQYF.

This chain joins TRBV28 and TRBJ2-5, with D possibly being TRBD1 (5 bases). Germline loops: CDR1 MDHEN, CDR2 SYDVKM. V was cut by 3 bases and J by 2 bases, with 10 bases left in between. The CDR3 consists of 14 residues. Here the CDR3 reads CASSFVTAQETQYF. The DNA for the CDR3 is TGTGCCAGCAGTTTCGTGACAGCTCAAGAGACCCAGTACTTC. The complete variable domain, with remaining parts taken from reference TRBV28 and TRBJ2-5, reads DVKVTQSSRYLVKRTGEKVFLECVQDMDHENMFWYRQDPGLGLRLIYFSYDVKMKEKGDIPEGYSVSREKKERFSLILESASTNQTSMYLCASSFVTAQETQYFGPGTRLLVL.

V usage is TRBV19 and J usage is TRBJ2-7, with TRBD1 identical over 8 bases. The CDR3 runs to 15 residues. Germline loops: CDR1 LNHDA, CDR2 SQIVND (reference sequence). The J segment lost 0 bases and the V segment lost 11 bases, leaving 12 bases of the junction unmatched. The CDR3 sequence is CAGKRRTGTSYEQYF. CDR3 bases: TGTGCCGGAAAGAGACGGACAGGGACCTCCTACGAGCAGTACTTC.

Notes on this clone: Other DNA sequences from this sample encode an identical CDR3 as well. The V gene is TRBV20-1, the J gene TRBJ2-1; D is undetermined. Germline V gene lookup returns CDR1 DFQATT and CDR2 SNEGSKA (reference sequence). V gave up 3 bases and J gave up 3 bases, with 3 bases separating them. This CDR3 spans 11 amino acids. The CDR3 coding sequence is TGCAGTGCTAGCGGCTACAATGAGCAGTTCTTC. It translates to CSASGYNEQFF.

CDR3 nucleotide sequence: TGCGCCAGCGTGGGGGCGGACTATGGCTACACCTTC. This sequence encodes CASVGADYGYTF. The chain uses TRBV4-1 and TRBJ1-2; possibly TRBD1 for D (6 bases). Germline V gene lookup returns CDR1 MGHRA and CDR2 YSYEKL. CDR3 length equals 12 residues. V was clipped by 8 bases and J by 3 bases, with 10 bases between them.